This T cell receptor beta chain was sequenced for a study of identifying expanded T cells in peripheral blood. General study points: Variance in clone template counts between two-week samples significantly increased with total template count across all healthy donors. Technical replicates showed about 1.1 changed clones; roughly two weeks 15 to 20; four weeks 19.

Sequencing was performed with immunoSEQ multiplex PCR; in TCRdb, only in-frame clones are kept and a portion is missing. The sample has some 130,000 clones; about 86% are singletons. This CDR3 contains 14 residues. Germline V lookup: CDR1 SNHLY, CDR2 FYNNEI. V dropped 4 bases and J dropped 4 bases, with 11 bases sitting between them. Turning to this clone: What it binds is unknown.

The clonotype comes from a person aged 18-70 years in good health. The rearrangement uses TRBV2 and TRBJ1-5; tentative D call: TRBD1 (5 bases). The sequenced sample was blood. CDR3 region: CASSVGWGNQPQHF. The DNA for the CDR3 is TGTGCCAGCAGTGTGGGCTGGGGGAATCAGCCCCAGCATTTT. The variable domain in full, with the rest retrieved from reference TRBV2 and TRBJ1-5, is EPEVTQTPSHQVTQMGQEVILRCVPISNHLYFYWYRQILGQKVEFLVSFYNNEISEKSEIFDDQFSVERPDGSNFTLKIRSTKLEDSAMYFCASSVGWGNQPQHFGDGTRLSIL.